This T cell receptor (beta chain) was sequenced for a study of beta chain features in type 1 diabetes. Looking at the study overall: Healthy donors and patients showed comparable age, gender and cell yields. All of the samples together had roughly 98 million sorted cells examined. Points from the study as a whole: Patients with Type 1 diabetes showed moderately but significantly shorter TCRB CDR3s in all four CD4+ subsets. Patients with type 1 diabetes showed fewer VDJ junction insertions and more deletions. PCR may have favored shorter templates equally in patients and controls.

Of the isolated RNA, all was reverse transcribed, and so the sequenced material was expressed TCRB transcripts. Libraries were prepared by immunoSEQ multiplex PCR; TCRdb keeps only in-frame clonotypes and omits some of them. The sample carries under 850,000 clones, 13% recorded once. This clone was observed a few times. Antigen: not known. This CDR3 contains 15 residues. J was trimmed by 6 bases and V by 6 bases; bases with no gene match: 6. The germline gives CDR1 SGHVS, CDR2 FNYEAQ. The TCR comes from a man aged 18 to 29 with type 1 diabetes. V and J are TRBV7-6 and TRBJ2-1; TRBD1 matches 12 bases. The sample comprised naive CD4+ T cells from blood. CDR3 protein: CASRKGTGGRNEQFF. The CDR3 DNA reads as TGTGCCAGCAGGAAAGGGACAGGGGGCCGCAATGAGCAGTTCTTC. Supplemented by reference TRBV7-6 and TRBJ2-1, the full variable domain reads GAGVSQSPRYKVTKRGQDVALRCDPISGHVSLYWYRQALGQGPEFLTYFNYEAQQDKSGLPNDRFSAERPEGSISTLTIQRTEQRDSAMYRCASRKGTGGRNEQFFGPGTRLTVL.